One and the same sample provided the 10 T cell receptor beta chains below, sequenced in a study of cytomegalovirus exposure and HLA in healthy donors. The PCR ran on 60 Vbeta and 13 Jbeta primers. Sequencing used immunoSEQ multiplex PCR; TCRdb keeps in-frame clones, though not all of them. The top ten clones hold roughly 2.9% of a sample with about 150,000 clones, around 85% of them seen once. Source material: PBMCs. Receptors originate from a woman in her twenties or thirties in good health and CMV-seronegative.

This chain connects TRBV11-2 to TRBJ2-7; no clear D gene. The CDR3 loop spans 15 amino acids. V was trimmed by 1 base and J by 1 base, leaving 11 bases between them. In germline, CDR1 is SGHAT, CDR2 FQNNGV. CDR3 DNA: TGTGCCAGCAGCTTAGCCGACACCGGATCCTACGAGCAGTACTTC. This encodes CASSLADTGSYEQYF.

The chain employs TRBV2 and TRBJ2-3; D gene unclear. Trimming took off 0 bases at V and 7 bases at J, with 11 bases between the two ends. This CDR3 is built from 14 residues. Germline V gives CDR1 SNHLY, CDR2 FYNNEI. CDR3 coding DNA: TGTGCCAGCAGTGAAGCTAGTGACGGGTATACGCAGTATTTT. Its translation: CASSEASDGYTQYF.

The chain links TRBV2 to TRBJ1-5; 7 bases are shared with TRBD1. The CDR3 is 14 residues long. Germline CDR1 SNHLY, CDR2 FYNNEI. Trimming at V came to 6 bases and at J to 5 bases, leaving 7 bases not matched to a gene. The CDR3 DNA follows: TGTGCCAGCAGGGGAGACAGGGTGGATCAGCCCCAGCATTTT. Encoded protein: CASRGDRVDQPQHF.

This clone has a handful of counts. The rearrangement joins TRBV30 to TRBJ2-7, with 9 bases identical to TRBD1. V was clipped by 1 base and J by 7 bases; unmatched bases: 5. This CDR3 is built from 13 residues. CDR1 is GTSNPN and CDR2 is SVGIG in the germline V gene (reference sequence). CDR3 bases: TGTGCCTGGAGTGGGACAGGGGCAGGGGAGCAGTACTTC. This sequence encodes CAWSGTGAGEQYF.

This rearrangement joins TRBV7-2 to TRBJ2-5, with D possibly matching TRBD2 (6 bases). In germline, CDR1 is SGHTA, CDR2 FQGNSA. The V and J ends lost 5 bases and 5 bases respectively, with 6 bases between them. CDR3 length: 11 amino acids. CDR3 sequence reads: CASSRGETQYF. As DNA, the CDR3 is TGTGCCAGCAGCCGGGGGGAGACCCAGTACTTC.

The DNA for the CDR3 is TGTGCCAGCTCTCCTACTCCCGACAGGGGACAGCCCCAGCATTTT. This codes for CASSPTPDRGQPQHF. The chain is built from TRBV18 and TRBJ1-5, with 8 positions matching TRBD1. The CDR3 length is 15 residues. The junction had 11 bases not matched to a gene; V was cut back by 6 bases and J by 7 bases. Per germline, CDR1 KGHSH and CDR2 LQKENI.

This rearrangement joins TRBV10-1 to TRBJ1-1; D gene unclear. Trimming cost V 4 bases and J 1 base, with 7 bases left between them. The CDR3 covers 13 residues. Germline CDR1 and CDR2: WNHNN and SYGVQD (reference sequence). DNA for the CDR3: TGCGCCAGCAGTGTGGGAGCGAACACTGAAGCTTTCTTT. Translated, it gives CASSVGANTEAFF.

As to this clone: Within the sample, other DNA sequences also encode this same CDR3. The gene calls are TRBV18 and TRBJ2-5; D unclear. Germline V gene sequence: CDR1 KGHSH, CDR2 LQKENI. Trimming pared 0 bases from V and 2 bases from J, leaving 7 bases between. CDR3 length equals 14 residues. This chain's CDR3 is CASSPPAGQETQYF. In DNA form, the CDR3 reads TGTGCCAGCTCACCACCGGCAGGACAAGAGACCCAGTACTTC. Based on the CDR3 plus reference TRBV18 and TRBJ2-5, the full variable domain is NAGVMQNPRHLVRRRGQEARLRCSPMKGHSHVYWYRQLPEEGLKFMVYLQKENIIDESGMPKERFSAEFPKEGPSILRIQQVVRGDSAAYFCASSPPAGQETQYFGPGTRLLVL.

This clone appeared many times. The chain combines TRBV5-1 with TRBJ2-7; TRBD2 matches 11 bases. Germline assignment: CDR1 SGHRS and CDR2 YFSETQ. J lost 7 bases, V lost 3 bases, and 9 bases had no gene match. The CDR3 length is 15 residues. CDR3 nucleotides: TGCGCCAGCAGCTCCTTTAGCGGGAGGGCCCTGGAGCAGTACTTC. It is translated as CASSSFSGRALEQYF.

The chain carries TRBV18 and TRBJ2-7, with a tentative D call TRBD1 (6 bases). This CDR3 has 14 residues. Per germline, CDR1 KGHSH and CDR2 LQKENI. V was cut by 4 bases and J by 4 bases, with 14 bases left in between. The CDR3 sequence is CASSQDSVPYEQYF. Here the CDR3 DNA reads TGTGCCAGCTCACAGGACAGCGTTCCTTACGAGCAGTACTTC.